This T cell receptor (beta chain) was documented in a study of blood T cell repertoires in COVID-19 (dated by TCRdb to the early 2020s). Regarding the study in general: Samples from collaborators originated in the United States, Italy and Spain and spanned both the acute and convalescent phases of COVID-19. The prospective study material was composed of cDNA or gDNA derived from T cells, B-cell-depleted T cells, or PBMCs. The repertoires were released in a freely available public database meant as a resource for research on the immune response to SARS-CoV-2. Where available, HLA class I and class II types were obtained from metadata supplied by the sample provider rather than from assay-based typing. Nearly every sample came with metadata listing a de-identified subject ID, COVID-19 status, age in years and sex. Samples came from the ongoing ImmuneRACE study (first 160 participants) plus 1,254 subjects from 6 global collaborators. Subjects who had been exposed to COVID-19, were actively infected with it, or had recovered from it provided the deeply sampled blood TCRbeta repertoires that made up the dataset.

Each collaborating institution followed its own protocols to collect whole blood in K2EDTA tubes. Collaborator samples were shipped for TCRbeta analysis as frozen whole blood, isolated PBMCs, or DNA extracted from either sample type. Turning to this clone: Its specific antigen is unknown. Per-nucleotide qualities are absent, and no much larger clonotype sits a single base away.

The immunoSEQ Assay, a bias-controlled multiplex PCR, was used to amplify TCRbeta CDR3 regions from genomic DNA. As for the original processing: Nucleated cell counts per sample were estimated from amplification of reference gene primers within the assay. To quantify the absolute abundance of each unique TCRbeta CDR3 rearrangement, sequence reads were collapsed and filtered. For each sample, productive Simpson clonality was calculated by taking the square root of Simpson's diversity index across productive rearrangements. TCRdb limited this immuneACCESS table to in-frame rearrangements with V and J called. A share of clones is missing; checked studies link under half to unresolved V genes, and the rest is unexplained. The DNA gave D and trimming, while V, J and clone size come from that table. The sample table shows about 140,000 clones, and 84% are seen once. The top ten clonotypes cover over 35% of the sample.

Beyond this particular receptor, the publication reports: Clinical and demographic metadata were provided uncurated, with the amount varying by source and participant.

The clonotype originates from a human donor in a cohort sampled during active COVID-19. Material for sequencing was peripheral blood.

Here the CDR3 is given as CATSALAELFVSNEQFF. The base sequence is TGTGCCACCAGCGCCCTAGCGGAGTTATTTGTGAGCAATGAGCAGTTCTTC. The chain employs TRBV15 and TRBJ2-1; the junction holds 7 bases that match TRBD2. The CDR3 starts with the cysteine, ends with the phenylalanine, and has 17 residues. The sequence is cut down to CDR3 DNA, 51 bases in frame from base 1. CDR1 and CDR2, looked up from the germline V gene (reference sequence), are LNHNV and YYDKDF. Relative to germline, V is missing 5 bases and J is missing 6 bases, with 16 bases of the junction outside any gene match.